This T cell receptor beta chain was sequenced during a study of blood T cell repertoires in COVID-19. Overall study context: COVID-19 samples from acute and convalescent phases originated in the United States, Italy and Spain. Sources were T cells, B-cell-depleted T cells, or PBMCs; the material itself was cDNA or gDNA.

As originally analysed: Quantification of nucleated cells was approximated via reference gene primer amplification. Measured with immunoSEQ multiplex PCR; TCRdb has only the in-frame clones, and not every one. The D gene and trimming were derived from the DNA, and the V and J assignments and clone size from that table. Among 200,000 or so clones listed, about 82% were seen once. V gave up 3 bases and J gave up 0 bases, with 16 bases separating them. This CDR3 spans 17 amino acids. Germline assignment: CDR1 SGHNT and CDR2 YYREEE (reference sequence). Sample: peripheral blood. This sequence was found in a woman aged 25 to 39 with acute or convalescent COVID-19. This sequence joins TRBV5-4 and TRBJ1-3, with D tentatively TRBD1 (5 bases). The CDR3 spells CASSSTITGLSGNTIYF. CDR3 sequence (DNA): TGTGCCAGCAGCTCTACGATTACAGGTCTCTCTGGAAACACCATATATTTT.